Reported below is one TCR beta chain. What it binds is not known. Clones were read by immunoSEQ multiplex PCR, and TCRdb kept only the in-frame ones, dropping some. In the table there are about 11,000 clones, more than 75% of which are singletons. The data are from a study of follicular helper T cells after annual influenza vaccination. CDR3 size: 14 residues. CDR1 and CDR2 (germline): LGHNA, YSLEER. V lost 2 bases and J 4 bases, leaving 11 bases between the germline ends. Time point specified: 2014-2015 season, pre-vaccination. Adults received seasonal inactivated influenza vaccine, with sorted blood CD4 subsets sequenced before and after. Study-level points and caveats: Plasmablast frequency change correlated with clonality change in ICOS+CD38+ cTfh.

The sample in question was CXCR5- memory CD4+ T cells sorted from blood, obtained on the day of influenza vaccination. The chain couples TRBV4-3 to TRBJ1-2; D is unclear. This clonotype originated in an adult who received the influenza vaccine. The CDR3 loop is CASSQSPSAYGYTF. CDR3 in DNA: TGCGCCAGCAGCCAAAGCCCCTCAGCCTATGGCTACACCTTC.